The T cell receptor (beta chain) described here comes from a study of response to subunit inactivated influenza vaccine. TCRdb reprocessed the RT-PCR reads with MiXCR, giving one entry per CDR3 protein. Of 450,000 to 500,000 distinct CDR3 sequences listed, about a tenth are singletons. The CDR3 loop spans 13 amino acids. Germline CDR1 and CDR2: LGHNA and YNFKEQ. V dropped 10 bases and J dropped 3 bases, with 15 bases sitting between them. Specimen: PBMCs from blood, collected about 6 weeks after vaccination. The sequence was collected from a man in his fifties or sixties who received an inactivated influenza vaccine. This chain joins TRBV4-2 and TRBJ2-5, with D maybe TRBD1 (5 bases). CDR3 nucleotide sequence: TGTGCCATCGGCCAAGACAGCGAAGAGACCCAGTACTTC. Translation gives CAIGQDSEETQYF.